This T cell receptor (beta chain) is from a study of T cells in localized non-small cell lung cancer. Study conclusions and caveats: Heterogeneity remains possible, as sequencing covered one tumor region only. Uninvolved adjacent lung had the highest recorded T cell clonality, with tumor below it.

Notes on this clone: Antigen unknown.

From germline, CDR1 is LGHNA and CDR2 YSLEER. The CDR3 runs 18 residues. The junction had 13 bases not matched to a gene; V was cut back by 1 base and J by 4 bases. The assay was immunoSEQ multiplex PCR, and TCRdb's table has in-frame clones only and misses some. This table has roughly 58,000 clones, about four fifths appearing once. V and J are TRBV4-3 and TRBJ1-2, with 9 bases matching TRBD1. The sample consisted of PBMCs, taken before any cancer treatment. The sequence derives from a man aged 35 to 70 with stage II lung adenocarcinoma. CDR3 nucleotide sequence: TGCGCCAGCAGCCAAGCCCTAGGCTGGGACAGGGATTCCTATGGCTACACCTTC. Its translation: CASSQALGWDRDSYGYTF.